The 23 T cell receptor beta chains reported below all come from one sample, sequenced in a study of CD8+ T cells in alopecia areata. Treatment defined: oral pan-JAK inhibitor, 5-10 mg twice daily. Isolated RNA was reverse transcribed into cDNA used as the sequencing template. The protocol was immunoSEQ multiplex PCR, while the TCRdb copy is restricted to in-frame clones and leaves out a portion. The sample gives about 180,000 clones, approximately 52% of which show up once; more than 15% is in the top ten. This specimen consisted of CD4+ T cells sorted from blood, obtained at approximately week 60, from a patient treated with tofacitinib. The receptor source for this set is a human donor with alopecia areata.

V usage is TRBV29-1 and J usage is TRBJ1-2; unclear D gene. The V end was cut by 5 bases, the J end by 6 bases, with 16 bases between. The germline V gene has CDR1 SQVTM and CDR2 ANQGSEA. The CDR3 sequence is 13 residues long. DNA for the CDR3: TGCAGCGTTCGGACTGGAGGCCGGGATGGCTACACCTTC. It yields the protein CSVRTGGRDGYTF.

This clone was seen only once. The CDR3 reads CAWSVGQSIMYF. The CDR3 DNA follows: TGTGCCTGGAGTGTAGGACAGAGCATCATGTACTTC. V usage is TRBV30 and J usage is TRBJ2-7; D is possibly TRBD1 (6 bases). Trimming left V 0 bases short and J 12 bases short, with 15 bases between. The CDR3 length is 12 residues. Germline V gives CDR1 GTSNPN, CDR2 SVGIG (reference sequence). The entire variable domain, with the rest obtained from reference TRBV30 and TRBJ2-7, is as follows: SQTIHQWPATLVQPVGSPLSLECTVEGTSNPNLYWYRQAAGRGLQLLFYSVGIGQISSEVPQNLSASRPQDRQFILSSKKLLLSDSGFYLCAWSVGQSIMYFGPGTRLTVT.

V is TRBV15 and J is TRBJ2-1; D is possibly TRBD2 (6 bases). Trimming removed 3 bases at V and 6 bases at J, with 21 bases between. CDR1 LNHNV and CDR2 YYDKDF come from the germline V gene (reference sequence). This CDR3 is 17 amino acids long. The CDR3 here is CATSSPSGLSAGNEQFF. DNA of the CDR3: TGTGCCACCAGCAGCCCCTCGGGACTCTCAGCCGGCAATGAGCAGTTCTTC.

The rearrangement joins TRBV15 to TRBJ1-2; 9 bases map to TRBD1. Germline V gene data show CDR1 as LNHNV and CDR2 as YYDKDF (reference sequence). The V gene end was trimmed by 2 bases and the J gene end by 6 bases; junction bases not matched to a gene: 1. The CDR3 is 13 residues long. Written as DNA, the CDR3 is TGTGCCACCAGCAGACGACAGGGGGATGGCTACACCTTC. Translating gives CATSRRQGDGYTF.

The CDR3 DNA sequence: TGTGCCAGCAGTGCAAGGTTAGGGGAGGGTGAGCAGTTCTTC. This codes for CASSARLGEGEQFF. The V gene is TRBV2, the J gene TRBJ2-1; 7 bases line up with TRBD2. This CDR3 region has 14 residues. CDR1 and CDR2 from the germline V gene are SNHLY and FYNNEI. With V trimmed by 4 bases and J by 9 bases, 9 bases remained unmatched.

V usage is TRBV25-1 and J usage is TRBJ2-2; possibly TRBD1 for D (5 bases). The germline V gene has CDR1 MGHDK and CDR2 SYGVNS. V lost 4 bases, J lost 8 bases, and 14 bases lay in between. This CDR3 has 14 amino acids. Here the CDR3 reads CASSADIGSGELFF. Written as DNA, the CDR3 is TGTGCCAGCAGTGCGGACATAGGGTCAGGGGAGCTGTTTTTT.

This chain links TRBV29-1 with TRBJ2-7; the D gene is possibly TRBD1 (7 bases). The CDR3 extends over 16 amino acids. Trimming stripped 4 bases from V and 3 bases from J, with 22 bases between. Germline V CDR1 and CDR2: SQVTM, ANQGSEA. The DNA of the CDR3 is TGCAGCGTTGTCGACTGGGAGGTCAGGGGGTTCTACGAGCAGTACTTC. Its protein product is CSVVDWEVRGFYEQYF.

This clone was picked up a small number of times. This sequence joins TRBV29-1 and TRBJ2-1; D is uncertain. Per germline, CDR1 SQVTM and CDR2 ANQGSEA. Between the trimmed V and J ends, which lost 1 base and 2 bases, there was a span of 12 bases. The CDR3 contains 15 residues. The CDR3 DNA follows: TGCAGCGTTGAAGGGCAGAAGGTTACCTACAATGAGCAGTTCTTC. Translation: CSVEGQKVTYNEQFF.

The chain's CDR3 is CASSATRSTDTQYF. Here the CDR3 DNA reads TGTGCCAGCAGCGCCACTAGGAGCACAGATACGCAGTATTTT. V usage is TRBV7-2 and J usage is TRBJ2-3, with D possibly being TRBD2 (5 bases). CDR1 and CDR2 (germline): SGHTA, FQGNSA. Trimming cost V 5 bases and J 0 bases, with 9 bases left between them. The CDR3 has 14 residues.

The CDR3 protein is CASSELVVQGYTF. DNA of the CDR3: TGTGCCAGCAGTGAACTTGTAGTACAAGGCTACACCTTC. This chain uses TRBV2 with TRBJ1-2, with D unclear. V was clipped by 2 bases and J by 8 bases, with 12 bases between them. Germline loops: CDR1 SNHLY, CDR2 FYNNEI. This CDR3 spans 13 amino acids.

The rearrangement uses TRBV29-1 and TRBJ1-1, with D uncertain. The ends were cut back, 5 bases at V and 4 bases at J, with 11 bases in the middle. The CDR3 has 12 amino acids. Looked up from germline, CDR1 is SQVTM and CDR2 is ANQGSEA. The CDR3, as DNA: TGCAGCGTTCGGCCAGCAAGCACTGAAGCTTTCTTT. It specifies CSVRPASTEAFF.

The chain couples TRBV11-2 to TRBJ1-1; possibly TRBD1 for D (5 bases). The V gene lost 0 bases and the J gene lost 2 bases, with 10 bases spanning the gap. There are 15 residues in the CDR3. CDR1 and CDR2 (germline): SGHAT, FQNNGV. This chain's CDR3 is CASSLDPGPNTEAFF. CDR3 bases: TGTGCCAGCAGCTTAGACCCAGGGCCAAACACTGAAGCTTTCTTT.

This rearrangement joins TRBV15 to TRBJ1-1; D remains ambiguous. The ends were cut back, 5 bases at V and 7 bases at J, with 11 bases in the middle. This CDR3 region has 12 residues. CDR1 LNHNV and CDR2 YYDKDF come from the germline V gene (reference sequence). The CDR3 spells CATSPEIGEAFF. DNA of the CDR3: TGTGCCACCAGCCCTGAAATCGGTGAAGCTTTCTTT.

This clone showed up just a few times. The chain recombines TRBV7-6 with TRBJ2-7; 7 nucleotides line up with TRBD2. Trimming removed 7 bases from V and 3 bases from J; junction bases left unmatched: 3. Germline CDR1 and CDR2: SGHVS and FNYEAQ. This CDR3 is built from 12 residues. DNA of the CDR3: TGTGCCAGCACGCGGGGGAACTACGAGCAGTACTTC. This codes for CASTRGNYEQYF.

The chain carries TRBV25-1 and TRBJ2-1, with 7 nucleotides matching TRBD1. The CDR3 covers 13 residues. The germline gives CDR1 MGHDK, CDR2 SYGVNS. The V and J ends lost 6 bases and 3 bases, in that order; junction bases with no gene match: 2. In DNA form, the CDR3 reads TGTGCCAGCAGCGGACAGGACTACAATGAGCAGTTCTTC. Residues: CASSGQDYNEQFF.

This clone was counted only a few times. This chain connects TRBV4-2 to TRBJ2-3, with D perhaps matching TRBD2 (7 bases). Germline CDR1 and CDR2: LGHNA and YNFKEQ. V lost 0 bases, J lost 4 bases, and 14 bases lay in between. This CDR3 is built from 16 residues. The CDR3 loop reads CASSQDGGGRSDTQYF. The CDR3 nucleotides read TGTGCCAGCAGCCAAGATGGGGGGGGCCGCTCAGATACGCAGTATTTT.

The genes are TRBV19 and TRBJ1-4; D gene uncertain. The CDR3 is 13 amino acids. With 7 bases removed from V and 3 bases from J, the gap between germline ends came to 9 bases. Germline CDR1 is LNHDA and CDR2 is SQIVND (reference sequence). The CDR3 region is CASTFGSNEKLFF. CDR3 in DNA: TGTGCCAGTACATTTGGATCTAATGAAAAACTGTTTTTT.

The gene calls are TRBV6-5 and TRBJ2-7; D gene uncertain. The CDR3 covers 11 residues. From germline, CDR1 is MNHEY and CDR2 SVGAGI. Deletions cut 6 bases from V and 2 bases from J, with 5 bases between. The CDR3: CASRGTYEQYF. As DNA, the CDR3 is TGTGCCAGCAGGGGCACCTACGAGCAGTACTTC.

The sample holds a few counts of this clone. The rearrangement joins TRBV30 to TRBJ2-5, with 8 bases aligning to TRBD1. The V segment lost 4 bases and the J segment 5 bases; nucleotides outside the gene matches: 9. This CDR3 contains 14 residues. The germline V gene encodes CDR1 GTSNPN and CDR2 SVGIG (reference sequence). This CDR3 reads CAWKSDREWETQYF. CDR3 DNA: TGTGCCTGGAAATCGGACAGGGAATGGGAGACCCAGTACTTC.

V usage is TRBV11-2 and J usage is TRBJ2-5; 7 nucleotides line up with TRBD1. This CDR3 comprises 15 residues. The germline CDR1 and CDR2 sequences are SGHAT and FQNNGV. Germline trimming cut 1 base from V and 5 bases from J; bases unmatched to any gene: 7. The CDR3 DNA sequence: TGTGCCAGCAGCTTAGTTGGGAACAGGGGTGAGACCCAGTACTTC. Translation gives CASSLVGNRGETQYF.

The rearrangement joins TRBV9 to TRBJ1-2; D might be TRBD1 (5 bases). In germline, CDR1 is SGDLS, CDR2 YYNGEE. This CDR3 has 15 amino acids. Trimming stripped 0 bases from V and 6 bases from J, with 15 bases between. The CDR3 DNA reads TGTGCCAGCAGCGTAGCTGGACACTCCTTAAATGGCTACACCTTC. As protein: CASSVAGHSLNGYTF.

The chain links TRBV12-5 to TRBJ1-1; D gene uncertain. The CDR3 covers 12 residues. Looked up from germline, CDR1 is LGHNT and CDR2 is FRNRAP. The V end was cut by 1 base, the J end by 6 bases, with 6 bases between. CDR3 in DNA: TGTGCTAGTGGTTTGGAGGGCTCTGAAGCTTTCTTT. It encodes CASGLEGSEAFF.

The sample holds a few counts of this clone. The chain is built from TRBV29-1 and TRBJ2-3; 7 bases align to TRBD1. Looked up from germline, CDR1 is SQVTM and CDR2 is ANQGSEA. The CDR3 consists of 11 residues. The V and J ends lost 6 bases and 9 bases, in that order; junction bases with no gene match: 6. The CDR3 DNA sequence: TGCAGCGTCGGTGACAGGGACACGCAGTATTTT. Encoded protein: CSVGDRDTQYF.